A single count supports the clone carrying this TCR beta chain. Its target is unknown. The V and J ends lost 6 bases and 6 bases respectively, with 28 bases between them. The length of the CDR3 is 18 residues. CDR1 SGHRS and CDR2 YFSETQ come from the germline V gene. The sample comes from a study of T cell clonotyping in hematopoietic cell transplantation. The study, taken as a whole, reports: At the given depth, recipient repertoires were over 95% de novo clonotypes. Without cell sorting, CD4 versus CD8 contributions remain unresolved. Higher Inverse Simpson Index values in graft donor and pretransplant recipient predicted broader posttransplant TCR diversity. Recipient TCR diversity dropped after transplant; expanded clonotypes rose from day 30 to 180.

The assay was immunoSEQ multiplex PCR, and TCRdb's table has in-frame clones only and misses some. The sample records under 45,000 clones, 80% to 90% being singletons. This rearrangement joins TRBV5-1 to TRBJ2-1, with TRBD2 as a possible D gene (6 bases). The specimen was peripheral blood mononuclear cells. This TCR was recovered from a woman aged 40 to 50 in good health. Some clones in this sample may be carry-over from other donors' samples. The chain's CDR3 is CASKPRTGDPGSPNEQFF. Here the CDR3 DNA reads TGCGCCAGCAAACCCCGAACGGGGGACCCAGGTTCCCCCAATGAGCAGTTCTTC.